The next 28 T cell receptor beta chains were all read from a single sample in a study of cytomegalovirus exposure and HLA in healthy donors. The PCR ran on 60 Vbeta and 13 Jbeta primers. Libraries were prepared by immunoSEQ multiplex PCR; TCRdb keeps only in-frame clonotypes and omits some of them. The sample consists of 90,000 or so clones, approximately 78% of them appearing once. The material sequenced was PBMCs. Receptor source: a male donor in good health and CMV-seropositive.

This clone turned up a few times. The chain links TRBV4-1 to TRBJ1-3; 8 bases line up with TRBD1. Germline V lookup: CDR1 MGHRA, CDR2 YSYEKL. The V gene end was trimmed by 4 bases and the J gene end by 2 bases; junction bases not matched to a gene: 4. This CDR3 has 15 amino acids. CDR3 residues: CASSPDRGTGNTIYF. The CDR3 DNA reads TGCGCCAGCAGCCCCGACAGGGGAACTGGAAACACCATATATTTT.

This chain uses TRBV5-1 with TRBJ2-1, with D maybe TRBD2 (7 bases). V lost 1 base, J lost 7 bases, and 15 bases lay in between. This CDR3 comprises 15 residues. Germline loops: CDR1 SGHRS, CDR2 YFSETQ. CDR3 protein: CASSLIGGARNEQFF. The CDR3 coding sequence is TGCGCCAGCAGCTTGATAGGGGGGGCCAGGAATGAGCAGTTCTTC.

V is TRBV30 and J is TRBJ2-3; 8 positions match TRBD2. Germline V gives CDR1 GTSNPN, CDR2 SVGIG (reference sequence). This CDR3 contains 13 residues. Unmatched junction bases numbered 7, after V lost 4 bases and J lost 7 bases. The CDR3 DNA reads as TGTGCCTGGACCGGAGGCGGGGGGAATACGCAGTATTTT. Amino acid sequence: CAWTGGGGNTQYF. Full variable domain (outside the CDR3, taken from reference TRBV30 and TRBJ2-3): SQTIHQWPATLVQPVGSPLSLECTVEGTSNPNLYWYRQAAGRGLQLLFYSVGIGQISSEVPQNLSASRPQDRQFILSSKKLLLSDSGFYLCAWTGGGGNTQYFGPGTRLTVL.

This chain's CDR3 is CASSLRGDPNTEAFF. Here the CDR3 DNA reads TGCGCCAGCAGCCTAAGGGGTGACCCGAACACTGAAGCTTTCTTT. V is TRBV5-1 and J is TRBJ1-1, with D maybe TRBD1 (5 bases). V lost 4 bases and J lost 1, with 14 bases in between. Germline lookup yields CDR1 SGHRS and CDR2 YFSETQ. The CDR3 length is 15 residues.

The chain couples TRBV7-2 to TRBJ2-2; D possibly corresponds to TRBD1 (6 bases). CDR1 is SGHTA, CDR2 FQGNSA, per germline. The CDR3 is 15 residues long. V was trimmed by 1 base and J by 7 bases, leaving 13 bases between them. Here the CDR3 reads CASSLGTVRHGELFF. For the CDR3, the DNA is TGTGCCAGCAGCTTAGGGACAGTCAGGCACGGGGAGCTGTTTTTT.

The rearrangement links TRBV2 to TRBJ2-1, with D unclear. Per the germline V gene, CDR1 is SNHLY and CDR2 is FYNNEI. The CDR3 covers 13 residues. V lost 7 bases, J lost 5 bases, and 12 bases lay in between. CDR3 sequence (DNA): TGTGCCAGCATCCAGGCTGCGAACAATGAGCAGTTCTTC. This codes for CASIQAANNEQFF.

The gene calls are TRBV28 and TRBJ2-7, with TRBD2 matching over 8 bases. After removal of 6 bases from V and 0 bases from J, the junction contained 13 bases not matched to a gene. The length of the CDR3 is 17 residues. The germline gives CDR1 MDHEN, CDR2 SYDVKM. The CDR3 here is CASSPDELAVTSYEQYF. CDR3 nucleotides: TGTGCCAGCAGCCCCGACGAACTAGCGGTGACCTCCTACGAGCAGTACTTC.

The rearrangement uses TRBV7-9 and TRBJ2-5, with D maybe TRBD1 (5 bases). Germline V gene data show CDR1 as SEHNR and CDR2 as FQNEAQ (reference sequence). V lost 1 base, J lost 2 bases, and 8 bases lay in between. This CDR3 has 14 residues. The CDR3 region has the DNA TGTGCCAGCAGCTTAGTGCAGGGACAAGAGACCCAGTACTTC. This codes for CASSLVQGQETQYF.

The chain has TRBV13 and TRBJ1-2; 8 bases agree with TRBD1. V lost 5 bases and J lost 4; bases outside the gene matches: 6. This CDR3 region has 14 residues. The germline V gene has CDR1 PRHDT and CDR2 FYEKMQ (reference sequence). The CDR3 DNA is TGTGCCAGCAGCCCCGGACAGGGAGTCTATGGCTACACCTTC. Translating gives CASSPGQGVYGYTF. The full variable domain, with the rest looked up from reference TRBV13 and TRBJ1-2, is AAGVIQSPRHLIKEKRETATLKCYPIPRHDTVYWYQQGPGQDPQFLISFYEKMQSDKGSIPDRFSAQQFSDYHSELNMSSLELGDSALYFCASSPGQGVYGYTFGSGTRLTVV.

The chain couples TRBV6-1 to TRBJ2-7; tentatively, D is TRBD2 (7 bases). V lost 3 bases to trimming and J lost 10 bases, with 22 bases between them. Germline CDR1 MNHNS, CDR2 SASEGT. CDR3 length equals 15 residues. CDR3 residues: CASSDDAVGGQSQYF. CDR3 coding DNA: TGTGCCAGCAGTGACGACGCAGTGGGGGGGCAAAGTCAGTACTTC.

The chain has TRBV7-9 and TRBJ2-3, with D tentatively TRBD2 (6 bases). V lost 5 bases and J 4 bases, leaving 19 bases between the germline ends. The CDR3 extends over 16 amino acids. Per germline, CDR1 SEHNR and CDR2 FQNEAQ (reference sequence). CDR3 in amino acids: CASSLSGRGGPDTQYF. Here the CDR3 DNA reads TGTGCCAGCAGCCTAAGTGGGCGGGGTGGGCCAGATACGCAGTATTTT. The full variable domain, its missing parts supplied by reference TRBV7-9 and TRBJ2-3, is DTGVSQNPRHKITKRGQNVTFRCDPISEHNRLYWYRQTLGQGPEFLTYFQNEAQLEKSRLLSDRFSAERPKGSFSTLEIQRTEQGDSAMYLCASSLSGRGGPDTQYFGPGTRLTVL.

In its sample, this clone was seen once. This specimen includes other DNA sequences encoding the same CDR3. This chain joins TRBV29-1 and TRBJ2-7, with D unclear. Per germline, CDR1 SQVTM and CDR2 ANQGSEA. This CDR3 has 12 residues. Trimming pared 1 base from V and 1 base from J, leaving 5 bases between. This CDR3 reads CSVEGRSYEQYF. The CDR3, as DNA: TGCAGCGTTGAAGGGCGGTCCTACGAGCAGTACTTC.

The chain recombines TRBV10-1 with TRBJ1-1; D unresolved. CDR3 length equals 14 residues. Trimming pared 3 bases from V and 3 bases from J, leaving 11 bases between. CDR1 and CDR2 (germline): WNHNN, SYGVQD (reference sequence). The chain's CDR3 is CASSDRGIYTEAFF. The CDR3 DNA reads TGCGCCAGCAGTGACCGGGGAATTTACACTGAAGCTTTCTTT.

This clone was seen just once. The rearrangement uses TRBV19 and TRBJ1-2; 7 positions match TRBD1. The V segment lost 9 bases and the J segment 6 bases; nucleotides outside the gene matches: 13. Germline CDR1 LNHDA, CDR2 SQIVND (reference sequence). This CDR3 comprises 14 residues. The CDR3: CASHWGTGTDGYTF. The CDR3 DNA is TGTGCCAGCCATTGGGGGACCGGGACAGATGGCTACACCTTC. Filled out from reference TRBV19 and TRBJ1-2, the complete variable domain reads DGGITQSPKYLFRKEGQNVTLSCEQNLNHDAMYWYRQDPGQGLRLIYYSQIVNDFQKGDIAEGYSVSREKKESFPLTVTSAQKNPTAFYLCASHWGTGTDGYTFGSGTRLTVV.

CDR3 DNA sequence: TGTGCCAGCAGTTTTAGTCGGGCCGGACTAGCGGGTCCAAATGAGCAGTTCTTC. Translated: CASSFSRAGLAGPNEQFF. V is TRBV28 and J is TRBJ2-1; TRBD2 aligns across 11 bases. Germline trimming cut 3 bases from V and 7 bases from J; bases unmatched to any gene: 14. The CDR3 has 18 amino acids. Germline loops: CDR1 MDHEN, CDR2 SYDVKM.

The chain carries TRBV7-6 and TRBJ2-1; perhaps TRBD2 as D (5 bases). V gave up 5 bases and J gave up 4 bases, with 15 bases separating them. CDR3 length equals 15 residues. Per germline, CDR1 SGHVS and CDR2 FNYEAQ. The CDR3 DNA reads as TGTGCCAGCAGCCAAGGCGGGTTTACATACAATGAGCAGTTCTTC. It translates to CASSQGGFTYNEQFF.

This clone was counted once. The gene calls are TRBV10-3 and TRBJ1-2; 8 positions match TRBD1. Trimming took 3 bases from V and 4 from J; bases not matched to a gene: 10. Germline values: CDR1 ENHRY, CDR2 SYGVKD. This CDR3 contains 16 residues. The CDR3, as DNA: TGTGCCATCAGTGACACGGACAGGGCTATCGTCTATGGCTACACCTTC. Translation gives CAISDTDRAIVYGYTF.

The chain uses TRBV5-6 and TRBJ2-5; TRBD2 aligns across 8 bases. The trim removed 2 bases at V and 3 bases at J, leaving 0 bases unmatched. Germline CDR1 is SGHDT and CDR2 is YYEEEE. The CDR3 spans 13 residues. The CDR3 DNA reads TGTGCCAGCAGCTTCGGGGGGGAAGAGACCCAGTACTTC. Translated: CASSFGGEETQYF.

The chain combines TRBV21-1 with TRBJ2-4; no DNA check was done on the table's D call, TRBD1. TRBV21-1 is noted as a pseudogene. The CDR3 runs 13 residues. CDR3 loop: CASKRQGKNIQYF. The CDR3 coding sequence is TGTGCCAGCAAGCGCCAGGGAAAAAACATTCAGTACTTC.

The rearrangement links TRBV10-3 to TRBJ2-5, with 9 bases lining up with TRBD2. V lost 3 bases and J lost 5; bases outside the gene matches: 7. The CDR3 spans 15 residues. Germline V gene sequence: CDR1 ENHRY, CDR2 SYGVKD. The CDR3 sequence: CAISDVAGVGETQYF. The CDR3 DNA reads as TGTGCCATCAGTGACGTAGCGGGAGTGGGGGAGACCCAGTACTTC.

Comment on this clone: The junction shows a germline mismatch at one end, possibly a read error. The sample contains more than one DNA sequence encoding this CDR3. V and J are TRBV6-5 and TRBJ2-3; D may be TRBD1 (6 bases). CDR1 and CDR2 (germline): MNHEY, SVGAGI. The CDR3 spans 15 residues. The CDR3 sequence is CASSSGARPRDTQYF. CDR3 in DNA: TGCGCCAGCAGTTCAGGGGCGCGACCCCGGGATACGCAGTATTTT.

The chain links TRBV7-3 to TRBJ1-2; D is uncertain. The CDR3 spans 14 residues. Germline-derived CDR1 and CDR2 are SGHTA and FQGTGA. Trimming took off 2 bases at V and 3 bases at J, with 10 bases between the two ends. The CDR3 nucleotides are TGTGCCAGCAGCTTAGACCCGGGGTACTATGGCTACACCTTC. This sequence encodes CASSLDPGYYGYTF. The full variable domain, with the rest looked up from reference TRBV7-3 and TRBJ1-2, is GAGVSQTPSNKVTEKGKYVELRCDPISGHTALYWYRQSLGQGPEFLIYFQGTGAADDSGLPNDRFFAVRPEGSVSTLKIQRTERGDSAVYLCASSLDPGYYGYTFGSGTRLTVV.

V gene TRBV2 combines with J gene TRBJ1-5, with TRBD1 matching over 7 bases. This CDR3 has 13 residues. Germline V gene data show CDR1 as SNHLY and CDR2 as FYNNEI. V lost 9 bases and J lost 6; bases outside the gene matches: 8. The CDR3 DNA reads TGTGCCAGTCGGGACAGTCGCTCTCAGCCCCAGCATTTT. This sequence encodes CASRDSRSQPQHF.

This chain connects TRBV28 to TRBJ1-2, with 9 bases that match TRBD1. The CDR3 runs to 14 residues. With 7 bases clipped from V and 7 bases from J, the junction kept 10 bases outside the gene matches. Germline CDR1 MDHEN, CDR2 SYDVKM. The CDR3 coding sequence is TGTGCCAGCACCGGACAGGGGCCGCTTGCTGGCTACACCTTC. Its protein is CASTGQGPLAGYTF.

Here the CDR3 reads CASRENGLVYNEQFF. The DNA of the CDR3 is TGTGCCAGTAGGGAAAACGGACTAGTCTACAATGAGCAGTTCTTC. The rearrangement links TRBV19 to TRBJ2-1; 7 bases match TRBD2. V lost 6 bases to trimming and J lost 3 bases; unmatched junction nucleotides: 8. Germline loops: CDR1 LNHDA, CDR2 SQIVND (reference sequence). The CDR3 runs to 15 residues.

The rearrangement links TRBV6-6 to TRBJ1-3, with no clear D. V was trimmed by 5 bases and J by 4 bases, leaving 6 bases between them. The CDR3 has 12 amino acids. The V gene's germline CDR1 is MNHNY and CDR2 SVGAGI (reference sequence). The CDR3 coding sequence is TGTGCCAGCAGTACCAGGGGAAACACCATATATTTT. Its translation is CASSTRGNTIYF.

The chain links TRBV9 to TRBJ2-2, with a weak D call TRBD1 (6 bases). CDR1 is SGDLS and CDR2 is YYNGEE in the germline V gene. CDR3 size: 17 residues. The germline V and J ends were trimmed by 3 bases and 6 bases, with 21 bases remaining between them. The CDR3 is CASSATLPGVGAGELFF. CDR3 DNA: TGTGCCAGCAGCGCTACCCTACCAGGGGTGGGGGCCGGGGAGCTGTTTTTT. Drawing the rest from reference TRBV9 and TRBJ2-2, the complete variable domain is DSGVTQTPKHLITATGQRVTLRCSPRSGDLSVYWYQQSLDQGLQFLIQYYNGEERAKGNILERFSAQQFPDLHSELNLSSLELGDSALYFCASSATLPGVGAGELFFGEGSRLTVL.

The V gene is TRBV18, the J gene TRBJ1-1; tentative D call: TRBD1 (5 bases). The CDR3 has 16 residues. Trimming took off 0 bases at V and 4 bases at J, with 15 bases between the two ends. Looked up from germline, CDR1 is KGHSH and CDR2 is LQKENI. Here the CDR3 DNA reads TGTGCCAGCTCACCACCGGGTGGGGGACTGAGCACTGAAGCTTTCTTT. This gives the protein CASSPPGGGLSTEAFF.